The clone carrying this TCR beta chain was seen repeatedly, ten times or more. Ahead of any ophthalmopathy symptoms, the blood sample was obtained at the first diagnosis of hyperthyroidism. The CDR3 runs 18 residues. Trimming took 6 bases from V and 0 from J; bases not matched to a gene: 7. Germline V CDR1 and CDR2: MNHNS, SASEGT. Amplified TCR beta CDR3 regions came from RNA transcripts. During a first-round RT-PCR of the TCR CDR3, the HTBI primer set was used. TCRdb reanalysed the multiplex PCR reads using MiXCR and keeps one entry per CDR3 protein. The sample contains over 700,000 distinct CDR3 sequences, about 19% of which appear only once. This sample was included in a study of T cells in Graves' hyperthyroidism and ophthalmopathy. Study overall: Peripheral blood was acquired at first diagnosis, ahead of any therapy whatsoever.

The chain combines TRBV6-1 with TRBJ1-6; 11 bases are a match to TRBD1. The sequencing sample was made of blood. This TCR derives from a woman aged 50 to 60 with Graves' hyperthyroidism that later progressed to Graves' ophthalmopathy. Here the CDR3 DNA reads TGTGCCAGCAGACTTGGACAGGGGGCGAGCTCCTATAATTCACCCCTCCACTTT. Translation: CASRLGQGASSYNSPLHF.